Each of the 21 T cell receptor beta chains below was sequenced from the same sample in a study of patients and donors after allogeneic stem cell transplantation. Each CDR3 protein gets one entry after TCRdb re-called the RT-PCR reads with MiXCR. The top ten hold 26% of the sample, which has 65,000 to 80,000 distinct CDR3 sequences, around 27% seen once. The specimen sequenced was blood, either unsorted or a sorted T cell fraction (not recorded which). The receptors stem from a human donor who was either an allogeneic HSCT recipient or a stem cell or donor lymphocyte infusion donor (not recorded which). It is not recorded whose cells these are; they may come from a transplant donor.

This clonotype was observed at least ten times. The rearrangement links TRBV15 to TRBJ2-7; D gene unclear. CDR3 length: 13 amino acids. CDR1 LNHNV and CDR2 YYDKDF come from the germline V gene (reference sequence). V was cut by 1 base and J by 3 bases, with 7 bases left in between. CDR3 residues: CATSRGNNYEQYF. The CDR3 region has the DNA TGTGCCACCAGCAGAGGAAACAACTACGAGCAGTACTTC.

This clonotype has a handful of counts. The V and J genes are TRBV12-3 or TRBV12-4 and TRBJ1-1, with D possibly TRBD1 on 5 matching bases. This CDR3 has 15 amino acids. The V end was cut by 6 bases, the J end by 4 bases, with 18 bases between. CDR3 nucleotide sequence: TGTGCCAGCAGGCAAAGGACATTTCGAAGCACTGAAGCTTTCTTT. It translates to CASRQRTFRSTEAFF.

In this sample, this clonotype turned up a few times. The CDR3 protein is CASTLLLEETQYF. The CDR3 DNA reads as TGTGCCAGCACGCTACTGTTGGAAGAGACCCAGTACTTC. The chain employs TRBV6-6 and TRBJ2-5; D is unclear. This CDR3 is 13 amino acids long. The V gene lost 7 bases and the J gene lost 3 bases, with 12 bases spanning the gap. Germline values: CDR1 MNHNY, CDR2 SVGAGI (reference sequence).

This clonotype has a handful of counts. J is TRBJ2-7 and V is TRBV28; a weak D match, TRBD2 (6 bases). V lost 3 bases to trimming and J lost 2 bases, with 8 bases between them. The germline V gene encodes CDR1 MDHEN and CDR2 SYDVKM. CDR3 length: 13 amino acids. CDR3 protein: CASSFWGAYEQYF. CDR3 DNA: TGTGCCAGCAGTTTCTGGGGGGCCTACGAGCAGTACTTC.

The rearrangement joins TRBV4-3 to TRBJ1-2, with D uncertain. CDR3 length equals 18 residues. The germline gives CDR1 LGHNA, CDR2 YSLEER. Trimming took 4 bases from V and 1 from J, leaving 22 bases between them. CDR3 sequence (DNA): TGCGCCAGCAGCCCGCGGACGACCGGTATTTTTGATAACTATGGCTACACCTTC. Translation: CASSPRTTGIFDNYGYTF.

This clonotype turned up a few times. The chain's CDR3 is CASSLARDRVVNYGYTF. The CDR3 DNA sequence: TGTGCCAGCAGCTTAGCGAGGGACAGGGTAGTTAACTATGGCTACACCTTC. The chain employs TRBV7-9 and TRBJ1-2; 9 bases agree with TRBD1. J lost 1 base, V lost 0 bases, and 6 bases had no gene match. The CDR3 has 17 residues. Germline V CDR1 and CDR2: SEHNR, FQNEAQ (reference sequence).

The CDR3 DNA is TGTGCCAGCAGTTATAGCGGGGTCAACACAGATACGCAGTATTTT. This encodes CASSYSGVNTDTQYF. This chain joins TRBV7-3 and TRBJ2-3; 8 nucleotides align to TRBD2. V was pared by 6 bases and J by 2 bases, with 7 bases of the junction left unmatched. In germline, CDR1 is SGHTA, CDR2 FQGTGA. The CDR3 consists of 15 residues.

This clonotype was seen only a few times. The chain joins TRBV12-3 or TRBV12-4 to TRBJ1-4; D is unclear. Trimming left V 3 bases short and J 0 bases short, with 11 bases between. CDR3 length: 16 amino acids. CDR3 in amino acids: CASSFDWTATNEKLFF. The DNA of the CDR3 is TGTGCCAGCAGTTTTGACTGGACTGCAACTAATGAAAAACTGTTTTTT.

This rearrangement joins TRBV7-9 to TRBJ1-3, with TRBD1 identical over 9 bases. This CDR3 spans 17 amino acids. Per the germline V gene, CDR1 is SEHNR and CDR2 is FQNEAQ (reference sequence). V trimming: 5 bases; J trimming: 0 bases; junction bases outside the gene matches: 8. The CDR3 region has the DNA TGTGCCAGCAGCCGGACAGGGGACCCCACCTCTGGAAACACCATATATTTT. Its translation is CASSRTGDPTSGNTIYF.

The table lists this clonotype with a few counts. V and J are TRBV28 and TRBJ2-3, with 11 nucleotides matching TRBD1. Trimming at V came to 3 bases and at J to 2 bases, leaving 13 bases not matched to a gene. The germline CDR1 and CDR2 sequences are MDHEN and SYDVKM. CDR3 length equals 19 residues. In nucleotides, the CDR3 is TGTGCCAGCAGTTTGACCCACCGGACAGGGGGCGATAACACAGATACGCAGTATTTT. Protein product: CASSLTHRTGGDNTDTQYF.

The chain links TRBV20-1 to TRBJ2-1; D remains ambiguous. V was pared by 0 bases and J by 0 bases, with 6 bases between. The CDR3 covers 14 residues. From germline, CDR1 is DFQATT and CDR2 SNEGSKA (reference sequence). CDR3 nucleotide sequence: TGCAGTGCTAGAGACCCGTTCTCCTACAATGAGCAGTTCTTC. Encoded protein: CSARDPFSYNEQFF.

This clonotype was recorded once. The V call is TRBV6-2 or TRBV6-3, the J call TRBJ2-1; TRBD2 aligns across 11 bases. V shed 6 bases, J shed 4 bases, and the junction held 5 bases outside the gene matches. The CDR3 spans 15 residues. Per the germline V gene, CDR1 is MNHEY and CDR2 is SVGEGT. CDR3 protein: CASRGGTSGYNEQFF. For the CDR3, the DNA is TGTGCCAGCAGGGGAGGGACTAGCGGATACAATGAGCAGTTCTTC.

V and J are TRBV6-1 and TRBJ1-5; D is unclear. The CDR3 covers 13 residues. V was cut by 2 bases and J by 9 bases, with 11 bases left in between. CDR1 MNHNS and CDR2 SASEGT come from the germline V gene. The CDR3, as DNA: TGTGCCAGCAGTGAAAGACCCGAGACGCCCCAGCATTTT. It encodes CASSERPETPQHF.

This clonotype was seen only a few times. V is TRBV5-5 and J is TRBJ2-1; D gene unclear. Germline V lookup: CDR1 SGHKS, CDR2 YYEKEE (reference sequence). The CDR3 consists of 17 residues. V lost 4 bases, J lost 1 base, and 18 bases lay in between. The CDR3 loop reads CASSVIALRVSYNEQFF. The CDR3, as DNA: TGTGCCAGCAGCGTTATAGCCCTTCGAGTTTCCTACAATGAGCAGTTCTTC.

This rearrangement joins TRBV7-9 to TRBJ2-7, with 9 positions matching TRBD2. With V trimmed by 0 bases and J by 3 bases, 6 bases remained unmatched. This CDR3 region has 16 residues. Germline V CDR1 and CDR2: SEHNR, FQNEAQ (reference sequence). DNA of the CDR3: TGTGCCAGCAGCTTAGCGCCTAGCGGGGCGTTCTACGAGCAGTACTTC. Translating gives CASSLAPSGAFYEQYF.

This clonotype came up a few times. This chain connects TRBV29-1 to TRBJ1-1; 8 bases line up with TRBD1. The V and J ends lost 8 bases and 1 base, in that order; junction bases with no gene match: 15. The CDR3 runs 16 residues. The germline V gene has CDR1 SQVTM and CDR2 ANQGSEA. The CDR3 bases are TGCAGCCTTTCGGGTCCCGGGACAGGCCAGAACACTGAAGCTTTCTTT. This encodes CSLSGPGTGQNTEAFF.

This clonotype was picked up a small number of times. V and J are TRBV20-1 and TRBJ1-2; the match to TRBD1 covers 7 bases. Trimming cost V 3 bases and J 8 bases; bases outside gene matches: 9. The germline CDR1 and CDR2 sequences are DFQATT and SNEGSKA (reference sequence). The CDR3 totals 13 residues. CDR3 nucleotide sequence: TGCAGTGCTAGGTCCGACAGGGTGGGAGGCTACACCTTC. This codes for CSARSDRVGGYTF.

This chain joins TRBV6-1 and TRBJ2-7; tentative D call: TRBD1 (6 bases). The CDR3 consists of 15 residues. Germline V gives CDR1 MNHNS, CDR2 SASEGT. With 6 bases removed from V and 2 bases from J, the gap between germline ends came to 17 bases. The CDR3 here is CASSGDRTPTYEQYF. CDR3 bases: TGTGCCAGCAGCGGAGACAGGACTCCAACCTACGAGCAGTACTTC.

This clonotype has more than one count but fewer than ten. CDR3 region: CASSLKQTHYGYTF. CDR3 sequence (DNA): TGTGCCAGCAGCTTAAAACAGACTCACTATGGCTACACCTTC. This chain joins TRBV7-8 and TRBJ1-2; D not resolved. The CDR3 runs to 14 residues. Germline values: CDR1 SGHVS, CDR2 FQNEAQ. Trimming removed 2 bases from V and 3 bases from J, with 10 bases in between.

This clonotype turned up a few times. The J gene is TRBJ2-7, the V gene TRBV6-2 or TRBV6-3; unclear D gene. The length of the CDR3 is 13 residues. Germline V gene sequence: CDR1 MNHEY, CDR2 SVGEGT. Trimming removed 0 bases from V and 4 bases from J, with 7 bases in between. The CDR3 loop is CASSYSRSYEQYF. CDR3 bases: TGTGCCAGCAGTTACTCTAGAAGTTACGAGCAGTACTTC.

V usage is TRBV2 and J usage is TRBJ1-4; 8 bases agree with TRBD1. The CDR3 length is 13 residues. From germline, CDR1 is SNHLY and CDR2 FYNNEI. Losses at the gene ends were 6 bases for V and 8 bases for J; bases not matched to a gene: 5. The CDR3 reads CASSGQGVEKLFF. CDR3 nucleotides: TGTGCCAGCAGCGGACAGGGTGTAGAAAAACTGTTTTTT.